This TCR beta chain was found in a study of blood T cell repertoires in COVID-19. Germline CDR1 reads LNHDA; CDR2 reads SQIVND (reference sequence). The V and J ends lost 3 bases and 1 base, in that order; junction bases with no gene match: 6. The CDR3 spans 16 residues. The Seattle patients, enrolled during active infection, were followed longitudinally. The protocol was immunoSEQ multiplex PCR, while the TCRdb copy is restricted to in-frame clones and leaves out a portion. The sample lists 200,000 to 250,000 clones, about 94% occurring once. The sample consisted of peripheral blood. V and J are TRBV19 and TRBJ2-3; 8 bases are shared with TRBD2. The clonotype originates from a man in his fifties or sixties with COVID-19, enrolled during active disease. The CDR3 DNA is TGTGCCAGTAGTATCGGAGCGGGAGCTGGCACAGATACGCAGTATTTT. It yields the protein CASSIGAGAGTDTQYF.